These T cell receptor beta chains were read from a single sample in a study of T cell clones after liver transplantation. Only in-frame clones appear in the TCRdb table, and some are missing; sequencing was by immunoSEQ multiplex PCR. The table includes fewer than 110,000 clones, approximately 79% detected once. Source: CD4+ T cells from blood, taken approximately 43 months after liver transplant. These receptors all stem from a human patient who received a liver transplant. Some T cells may have originated in the graft donor. Both conserved end residues are part of each CDR3. D genes are given only for firm matches. A clone size is listed for some rows: how often the clone was seen (once, few, many), or a class if it is expanded.

v_call,j_call,clone_size,d_call,cdr3_aa,cdr3_nt
TRBV5-6,TRBJ1-2,-,-,CASSWARDGYTF,TGTGCCAGCAGCTGGGCCAGGGATGGCTACACCTTC
TRBV7-3,TRBJ2-2,-,-,CASSLNPGELFF,TGTGCCAGCAGCTTAAATCCCGGGGAGCTGTTTTTT
TRBV6-5,TRBJ2-3,-,TRBD2,CASSYLAGGPTTQYF,TGTGCCAGCAGTTACCTAGCGGGAGGTCCCACTACGCAGTATTTT
TRBV2,TRBJ2-3,-,TRBD1,CASSESRQGTQYF,TGTGCCAGCAGTGAGAGCCGACAGGGGACGCAGTATTTT
TRBV2,TRBJ1-1,once,TRBD1,CASRGRQGFEAFF,TGTGCCAGCAGGGGGAGACAGGGGTTTGAAGCTTTCTTT
TRBV5-1,TRBJ2-2,-,-,CASSLSGLNTGELFF,TGCGCCAGCAGCTTGAGCGGACTTAACACCGGGGAGCTGTTTTTT
TRBV28,TRBJ2-7,-,-,CASGGSTYEQYF,TGTGCCAGCGGCGGGTCTACCTACGAGCAGTACTTC
TRBV2,TRBJ2-2,few,TRBD2,CASRSEAGVSTGELFF,TGTGCCAGCAGGTCAGAAGCGGGGGTGAGCACCGGGGAGCTGTTTTTT
TRBV28,TRBJ2-1,once,TRBD2,CASRTSGYNEQFF,TGTGCCAGCCGGACTAGCGGCTACAATGAGCAGTTCTTC
TRBV5-4,TRBJ2-1,few,TRBD2,CAGGLAGGHEQFF,TGTGCCGGGGGACTAGCGGGGGGCCACGAGCAGTTCTTC
TRBV7-8,TRBJ2-6,once,-,CASSLLLKGHSGANVLTF,TGTGCCAGCAGCTTGTTGCTGAAGGGCCATTCAGGGGCCAACGTCCTGACTTTC
TRBV7-9,TRBJ2-3,-,TRBD2,CASSQHSGGADTQYF,TGTGCCAGCAGCCAACATAGCGGGGGGGCAGATACGCAGTATTTT
TRBV7-9,TRBJ1-5,once,-,CASSLYPGAGNQPQHF,TGTGCCAGCAGCTTATATCCGGGGGCCGGCAATCAGCCCCAGCATTTT
TRBV7-3,TRBJ2-1,-,-,CASSLRTGYNEQFF,TGTGCCAGCAGCTTAAGGACTGGGTACAATGAGCAGTTCTTC
TRBV15,TRBJ2-5,-,-,CATSRDVGAETQYF,TGTGCCACCAGCAGAGATGTGGGGGCCGAGACCCAGTACTTC
TRBV27,TRBJ1-1,few,TRBD1,CASSLNRGENTEAFF,TGTGCCAGCAGTTTGAACAGGGGTGAGAACACTGAAGCTTTCTTT
TRBV18,TRBJ2-2,-,-,CASSLGRNTGELFF,TGTGCCAGCTCACTGGGTCGGAACACCGGGGAGCTGTTTTTT
TRBV11-3,TRBJ1-5,-,-,CASSLDGRDTYQPQHF,TGTGCCAGCAGCTTAGATGGGCGGGACACCTATCAGCCCCAGCATTTT
TRBV2,TRBJ2-3,-,-,CASRGTSSGRTQYF,TGTGCCAGCAGGGGTACTAGCTCTGGTAGGACGCAGTATTTT
TRBV5-1,TRBJ2-7,once,TRBD2,CASSSSGFSSYEQYF,TGCGCCAGCAGCTCTAGCGGTTTTAGCTCCTACGAGCAGTACTTC
TRBV19,TRBJ2-5,-,TRBD2,CASSIGWAGGGETQYF,TGTGCCAGTAGTATAGGATGGGCGGGAGGGGGTGAGACCCAGTACTTC
TRBV9,TRBJ1-1,once,-,CASSPSPGTEAFF,TGTGCCAGCAGCCCCAGCCCTGGGACTGAAGCTTTCTTT
TRBV7-2,TRBJ2-3,-,TRBD1,CASSFGTATDTQYF,TGTGCCAGCAGCTTCGGGACAGCCACAGATACGCAGTATTTT
TRBV5-8,TRBJ1-1,-,-,CASSLRGDAFF,TGTGCCAGCAGCTTGCGAGGGGACGCTTTCTTT
TRBV10-3,TRBJ2-2,-,TRBD2,CAISESASGGGRF,TGTGCCATCAGTGAGTCGGCTAGCGGGGGGGGCCGGTTT
TRBV12-5,TRBJ2-1,-,TRBD2,CASSPRTSGSRDEQFF,TGTGCTAGTTCCCCCAGGACTAGCGGGAGTCGGGATGAGCAGTTCTTC
TRBV5-1,TRBJ2-1,-,TRBD1,CASNRGGQGAGEQFF,TGCGCCAGCAACCGGGGAGGACAGGGGGCAGGGGAGCAGTTCTTC
TRBV9,TRBJ2-1,-,-,CASSVVLGPSNEQFF,TGTGCCAGCAGCGTAGTACTGGGGCCAAGCAATGAGCAGTTCTTC
TRBV19,TRBJ1-1,-,-,CAVKAQGIAEAFF,TGTGCCGTGAAAGCACAGGGAATTGCTGAAGCTTTCTTT
TRBV7-3,TRBJ2-3,-,-,CASSARDPYTDTQYF,TGTGCCAGCAGCGCCCGGGACCCATACACAGATACGCAGTATTTT
TRBV18,TRBJ2-2,-,-,CASSPPGRQNTGELFF,TGTGCCAGCTCACCACCGGGACGGCAGAACACCGGGGAGCTGTTTTTT
TRBV29-1,TRBJ2-7,-,TRBD1,CSVDGDRGYEQYF,TGCAGCGTTGATGGAGACAGGGGTTACGAGCAGTACTTC
TRBV6-1,TRBJ1-1,-,-,CASSGEGWTEAFF,TGTGCCAGCAGTGGGGAGGGTTGGACTGAAGCTTTCTTT
TRBV5-1,TRBJ2-3,-,-,CASSPGRPTDTQYF,TGCGCCAGCAGTCCTGGGCGGCCCACAGATACGCAGTATTTT
TRBV6-6,TRBJ2-7,-,-,CASSTGTLYEQYF,TGTGCCAGCAGCACCGGGACACTCTACGAGCAGTACTTC
TRBV15,TRBJ2-3,-,-,CATSRERVGADTQYF,TGTGCCACCAGCAGAGAGAGGGTGGGGGCAGATACGCAGTATTTT
TRBV2,TRBJ1-1,once,-,CASSDKRGATEAFF,TGTGCCAGCAGCGACAAAAGGGGGGCCACTGAAGCTTTCTTT
TRBV21-1,TRBJ1-1,-,-,CASSKTGGRAPEAFF,TGTGCCAGCAGCAAAACAGGCGGGAGGGCGCCTGAAGCTTTCTTT
TRBV19,TRBJ2-5,-,TRBD2,CASSPRVGGRAETQYF,TGTGCCAGTTCGCCTCGAGTGGGCGGGAGGGCTGAGACCCAGTACTTC
TRBV7-2,TRBJ2-2,once,TRBD1,CASSSSGGSGELFF,TGTGCCAGCAGCTCATCAGGGGGCTCCGGGGAGCTGTTTTTT
TRBV19,TRBJ1-2,-,TRBD1,CASSIYRGEYGYTF,TGTGCCAGTAGTATCTACAGGGGTGAATATGGCTACACCTTC
TRBV6-1,TRBJ1-4,few,-,CASTPANEKLFF,TGTGCCAGCACCCCCGCAAATGAAAAACTGTTTTTT
TRBV7-9,TRBJ1-2,-,TRBD1,CASSTTTGGYGYTF,TGTGCCAGCAGCACGACGACAGGGGGCTATGGCTACACCTTC
TRBV7-9,TRBJ2-7,-,TRBD1,CASSLALGGRDEQYF,TGTGCCAGCAGCTTAGCGCTAGGGGGCCGGGACGAGCAGTACTTC
TRBV4-3,TRBJ2-7,-,TRBD1,CASSRTGEYEQYF,TGCGCCAGCAGCCGAACAGGGGAGTACGAGCAGTACTTC
TRBV7-2,TRBJ2-3,-,-,CASSLDRIRGADTQYF,TGTGCCAGCAGCTTAGATCGGATCAGAGGGGCGGATACGCAGTATTTT
TRBV2,TRBJ2-7,-,-,CASQDWAYYEQYF,TGTGCCAGCCAGGACTGGGCCTACTACGAGCAGTACTTC
TRBV5-1,TRBJ2-2,-,-,CASSLKFLASVNGELFF,TGCGCCAGCAGCTTGAAGTTTTTGGCTAGCGTTAACGGGGAGCTGTTTTTT
TRBV20-1,TRBJ2-7,-,-,CSARGYEQYF,TGCAGTGCTAGAGGATACGAGCAGTACTTC
TRBV4-3,TRBJ1-1,-,-,CASSQLDNGNTEAFF,TGCGCCAGCAGCCAACTTGACAACGGGAACACTGAAGCTTTCTTT
TRBV6-5,TRBJ2-1,once,TRBD2,CASSLRGGNNEQFF,TGTGCCAGCAGTCTGCGGGGGGGTAACAATGAGCAGTTCTTC
TRBV6-1,TRBJ2-7,-,TRBD1,CASEGQGLYEQYF,TGTGCCAGCGAGGGACAGGGGCTCTACGAGCAGTACTTC
TRBV7-9,TRBJ1-1,-,-,CASSLGTLDLEAFF,TGTGCCAGCAGCTTGGGTACGTTGGATTTGGAAGCTTTCTTT
TRBV15,TRBJ1-1,once,-,CATSRDRMNTEAFF,TGTGCCACCAGCAGAGATCGGATGAACACTGAAGCTTTCTTT
TRBV29-1,TRBJ1-2,-,-,CSVGVVGYGYTF,TGCAGCGTTGGGGTGGTTGGCTATGGCTACACCTTC
TRBV14,TRBJ1-2,-,-,CASSQNQGPYGYTF,TGTGCCAGCAGCCAAAACCAGGGCCCCTATGGCTACACCTTC
TRBV5-1,TRBJ2-5,-,TRBD1,CASSPLQGLGTQYF,TGCGCCAGCAGCCCACTACAGGGGCTTGGGACCCAGTACTTC
TRBV5-1,TRBJ1-4,-,-,CASSLITGAAPNEKLFF,TGCGCCAGCAGCTTGATAACTGGGGCAGCCCCTAATGAAAAACTGTTTTTT
TRBV19,TRBJ1-4,-,-,CASSRQAPNEKLFF,TGTGCCAGTAGCAGACAGGCTCCCAATGAAAAACTGTTTTTT
TRBV27,TRBJ2-7,-,-,CASGSPNHRLQVRRSSYEQYF,TGTGCCAGCGGGAGTCCAAATCACCGATTACAGGTCCGTCGGTCCTCCTACGAGCAGTACTTC